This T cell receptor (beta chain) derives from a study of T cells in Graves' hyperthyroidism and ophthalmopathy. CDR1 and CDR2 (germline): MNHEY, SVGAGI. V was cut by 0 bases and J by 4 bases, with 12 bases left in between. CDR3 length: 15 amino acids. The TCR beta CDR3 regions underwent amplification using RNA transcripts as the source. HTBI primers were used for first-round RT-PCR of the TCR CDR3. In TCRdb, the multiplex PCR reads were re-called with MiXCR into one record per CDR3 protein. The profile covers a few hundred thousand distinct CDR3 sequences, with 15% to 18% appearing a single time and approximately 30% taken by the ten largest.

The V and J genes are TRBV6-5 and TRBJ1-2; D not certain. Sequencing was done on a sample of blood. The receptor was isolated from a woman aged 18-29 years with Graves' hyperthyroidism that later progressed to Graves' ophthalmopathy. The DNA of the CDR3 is TGTGCCAGCAGTTACTCGATGGGAGGGAGCTATGGCTACACCTTC. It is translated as CASSYSMGGSYGYTF.